This TCR beta chain was found in a study of Graves' ophthalmopathy and Graves' hyperthyroidism. Study-wide points: Detected in blood as well were most expanded thyroid clonotypes with frequency above 0.001.

This clonotype has at least ten counts. Its antigen remains unknown. The CDR3 runs 14 residues. Germline V gene lookup returns CDR1 SEHNR and CDR2 FQNEAQ (reference sequence). Trimming removed 6 bases at V and 6 bases at J, with 17 bases between. Every ophthalmopathy donor presented moderate-to-severe activity, CAS ≥3, NOSPECS ≥4 and duration under 3 months. The starting material, about 9.5 ml of fresh peripheral blood, provided the PBMCs. Amplification from RNA transcripts yielded the TCR beta CDR3 regions. A first-round RT-PCR used HTBI primers, followed by a second-round multiplex PCR. TCRdb ran MiXCR on the multiplex PCR reads and lists one entry per CDR3 protein. The sample records a few hundred thousand distinct CDR3 sequences, approximately 20% being singletons.

This chain links TRBV7-9 with TRBJ1-2; maybe TRBD1 (5 bases). Sequencing was carried out using peripheral blood. The TCR comes from a woman aged 18-30 years with Graves' ophthalmopathy. The CDR3 coding sequence is TGTGCCAGCAGACCCGACAGTAGGAGTAATGGCTACACCTTC. This codes for CASRPDSRSNGYTF.